This TCR beta chain was captured in a study of Tregs in tolerant kidney transplant recipients. The overall study: Mixed chimerism was transient after nonmyeloablative marrow transplants from related graft donors. The study's findings and limits: Changing PCR primers prevented nucleotide comparison between some patients' samples. Tolerant patients' donor-specific Tregs expanded beyond overall Tregs, suggesting antigen-driven growth.

Produced via immunoSEQ multiplex PCR; TCRdb's table is partial and in-frame only. Of approximately 98,000 clones listed, 90% are singletons. Thawed PBMCs were FACS-sorted into unstimulated CD4+CD25+CD127- regulatory T cells, CD4+CD25- non-regulatory cells, CD4 and CD8 cells. Of note for this clone: The antigen is not known.

CDR3 length: 12 amino acids. The germline gives CDR1 MDHEN, CDR2 SYDVKM. V was trimmed by 4 bases and J by 4 bases, leaving 5 bases between them. This sequence was found in a human donor who received a combined kidney and bone marrow transplant. This chain uses TRBV28 with TRBJ1-5; D not resolved. The specimen comprised CD4+ T cells from blood, sampled before the transplant. CDR3 sequence (DNA): TGTGCCAGCAGTTCCCTTAATCAGCCCCAGCATTTT. Translating gives CASSSLNQPQHF.